This note documents a single TCR beta chain sequence. Libraries were prepared by immunoSEQ multiplex PCR; TCRdb keeps only in-frame clonotypes and omits some of them. The table has hundreds of thousands of clones, approximately 73% seen once. These data come from a study of shared clonotypes between healthy human individuals. V shed 5 bases and J 1 base; nucleotides not matched to a gene: 8. The germline V gene has CDR1 SSHAT and CDR2 FNYEAQ (reference sequence). The CDR3 covers 17 residues. Sequenced sample: memory CD4+ T cells sorted from blood. Sample subset: CD45RA-negative fraction. The rearrangement links TRBV7-7 to TRBJ2-5; TRBD2 matches 12 bases. The clonotype originates from a woman in her thirties in good health. The CDR3 is CASSPRTSGKAQETQYF. The CDR3 coding sequence is TGTGCCAGCAGCCCGAGGACTAGCGGGAAGGCCCAAGAGACCCAGTACTTC.